A single sample is the source of the 27 T cell receptor beta chains below, sequenced in a study of cytomegalovirus exposure and HLA in healthy donors. The PCR was carried out with 60 Vbeta primers and 13 Jbeta primers. Data came from immunoSEQ multiplex PCR; TCRdb stores just in-frame clones and leaves some out. The sample records about 67,000 clones, around 63% being singletons. Sequenced material: PBMCs. The receptors were sampled from a woman in her 30s in good health and CMV-seronegative.

The chain employs TRBV5-6 and TRBJ2-3, with D unclear. The ends were cut back, 4 bases at V and 2 bases at J, with 5 bases in the middle. The CDR3 is 12 residues long. Germline V gene data show CDR1 as SGHDT and CDR2 as YYEEEE. The CDR3 here is CASSPFTDTQYF. The CDR3 DNA reads TGTGCCAGCAGCCCCTTCACAGATACGCAGTATTTT. The full variable domain, its missing parts supplied by reference TRBV5-6 and TRBJ2-3, is DAGVTQSPTHLIKTRGQQVTLRCSPKSGHDTVSWYQQALGQGPQFIFQYYEEEERQRGNFPDRFSGHQFPNYSSELNVNALLLGDSALYLCASSPFTDTQYFGPGTRLTVL.

Comments on this clone: The junction and the germline gene differ at one end; a read error may be behind it. The chain joins TRBV28 to TRBJ1-1; D remains ambiguous. This CDR3 comprises 11 residues. The germline V gene has CDR1 MDHEN and CDR2 SYDVKM. CDR3 in amino acids: CASRESTAAFF. The DNA of the CDR3 is TGTGCCAGCCGCGAAAGCACTGCAGCTTTCTTT.

The chain uses TRBV5-1 and TRBJ1-5, with 8 bases fitting TRBD1. Germline CDR1 is SGHRS and CDR2 is YFSETQ. The CDR3 has 14 residues. Trimming cost V 4 bases and J 5 bases; bases outside gene matches: 5. The CDR3 sequence: CASSPDRADQPQHF. The CDR3 DNA reads TGCGCCAGCAGCCCGGACAGGGCGGATCAGCCCCAGCATTTT.

The chain joins TRBV5-1 to TRBJ1-1, with D hard to call. The CDR3 contains 15 residues. CDR1 is SGHRS and CDR2 is YFSETQ in the germline V gene. The germline V and J ends were trimmed by 1 base and 6 bases, with 16 bases remaining between them. DNA for the CDR3: TGCGCCAGCAGCTTGTGGGTCGGGGTAAGGTCTGAAGCTTTCTTT. Translation: CASSLWVGVRSEAFF.

The chain carries TRBV28 and TRBJ2-3, with D tentatively TRBD1 (6 bases). Germline V gene data show CDR1 as MDHEN and CDR2 as SYDVKM. Trimming left V 4 bases short and J 1 base short, with 6 bases between. This CDR3 is built from 13 residues. CDR3 sequence reads: CASSWTGTDTQYF. DNA of the CDR3: TGTGCCAGCAGTTGGACAGGCACAGATACGCAGTATTTT.

The chain joins TRBV7-2 to TRBJ1-4; TRBD1 matches at 9 bases. V gave up 5 bases and J gave up 6 bases; unmatched junction bases: 10. This CDR3 is built from 16 residues. Germline CDR1 reads SGHTA; CDR2 reads FQGNSA. CDR3 sequence: CASSTTSGTGYEKLFF. As DNA, the CDR3 is TGTGCCAGCAGCACCACGTCCGGGACAGGGTATGAAAAACTGTTTTTT.

This clone showed up just a few times. In nucleotides, the CDR3 is TGTGCCAGCAGTGGTAGCGGGGGGGCGGCAGATACGCAGTATTTT. This gives the protein CASSGSGGAADTQYF. The rearrangement links TRBV6-1 to TRBJ2-3; TRBD2 matches 11 bases. Looked up from germline, CDR1 is MNHNS and CDR2 is SASEGT. This CDR3 has 15 amino acids. J gave up 4 bases and V 4 bases, and 4 bases lay outside the gene matches.

The chain couples TRBV29-1 to TRBJ2-3, with 10 positions matching TRBD2. After removal of 5 bases from V and 0 bases from J, the junction contained 2 bases not matched to a gene. CDR1 SQVTM and CDR2 ANQGSEA come from the germline V gene. The CDR3 has 14 amino acids. The CDR3 loop reads CSVRLAGSTDTQYF. CDR3 in DNA: TGCAGCGTTAGACTAGCGGGTAGCACAGATACGCAGTATTTT.

CDR3 in DNA: TGTGCCAGCAGTCTCGAGGAGGGGCGCCTACGGGAGCTGTTTTTT. Translated: CASSLEEGRLRELFF. The chain employs TRBV28 and TRBJ2-2; the D gene is possibly TRBD2 (6 bases). Looked up from germline, CDR1 is MDHEN and CDR2 is SYDVKM. The V end lost 5 bases, the J end lost 9 bases, and 19 bases lay between the germline ends. The CDR3 is 15 amino acids.

V is TRBV6-4 and J is TRBJ1-1, with 8 bases identical to TRBD1. The V and J ends lost 7 bases and 1 base, in that order; junction bases with no gene match: 2. This CDR3 contains 13 residues. Per germline, CDR1 MRHNA and CDR2 SNTAGT. The CDR3 sequence is CASKDRANTEAFF. The CDR3 bases are TGTGCCAGCAAGGACAGGGCGAACACTGAAGCTTTCTTT.

The rearrangement uses TRBV5-5 and TRBJ2-3; 7 bases are shared with TRBD1. Germline V gene data show CDR1 as SGHKS and CDR2 as YYEKEE (reference sequence). V was pared by 4 bases and J by 3 bases, with 8 bases of the junction left unmatched. CDR3 length: 15 residues. This CDR3 is CASSQDRRTTDTQYF. CDR3 DNA: TGTGCCAGCAGCCAGGACAGGAGAACAACAGATACGCAGTATTTT.

This chain joins TRBV19 and TRBJ2-5; 16 bases match TRBD2. CDR1 is LNHDA and CDR2 is SQIVND in the germline V gene (reference sequence). The V gene end was trimmed by 5 bases and the J gene end by 2 bases; junction bases not matched to a gene: 8. The CDR3 runs to 18 residues. Here the CDR3 DNA reads TGTGCCAGTAGTCCCGACAGGGGACTAGCGGGGGGGCAAGAGACCCAGTACTTC. Protein sequence: CASSPDRGLAGGQETQYF.

This clone was detected once. The chain combines TRBV5-1 with TRBJ2-5, with 7 bases matching TRBD2. Looked up from germline, CDR1 is SGHRS and CDR2 is YFSETQ. With 0 bases clipped from V and 1 base from J, the junction kept 0 bases outside the gene matches. The CDR3 covers 14 residues. Here the CDR3 reads CASSLGGGQETQYF. The CDR3 DNA is TGCGCCAGCAGCTTGGGCGGGGGCCAAGAGACCCAGTACTTC.

This clone showed up just once. The J gene is TRBJ2-3, the V gene TRBV7-9, with no clear D. In germline, CDR1 is SEHNR, CDR2 FQNEAQ (reference sequence). The CDR3 covers 11 residues. V gave up 4 bases and J gave up 4 bases, with 3 bases separating them. This chain's CDR3 is CASSSADTQYF. The CDR3 coding sequence is TGTGCCAGCAGCTCGGCAGATACGCAGTATTTT. Filled out from reference TRBV7-9 and TRBJ2-3, the complete variable domain reads DTGVSQNPRHKITKRGQNVTFRCDPISEHNRLYWYRQTLGQGPEFLTYFQNEAQLEKSRLLSDRFSAERPKGSFSTLEIQRTEQGDSAMYLCASSSADTQYFGPGTRLTVL.

This CDR3 reads CASSLGGPDEAFF. In DNA form, the CDR3 reads TGTGCCAGCAGCTTAGGGGGGCCGGATGAAGCTTTCTTT. The chain is built from TRBV7-9 and TRBJ1-1, with D tentatively TRBD1 (6 bases). Germline CDR1 and CDR2: SEHNR and FQNEAQ (reference sequence). CDR3 length equals 13 residues. V lost 1 base to trimming and J lost 7 bases, with 10 bases between them.

CDR3 nucleotides: TGTGCCAGCAGTTACACCCGGGGACAAGGCTACACCTTC. This gives the protein CASSYTRGQGYTF. The rearrangement links TRBV6-5 to TRBJ1-2, with D perhaps matching TRBD1 (6 bases). The CDR3 sequence is 13 residues long. Germline V gene lookup returns CDR1 MNHEY and CDR2 SVGAGI. V lost 2 bases and J lost 8, with 12 bases in between.

The gene calls are TRBV28 and TRBJ2-7, with 7 positions matching TRBD1. CDR3 length equals 15 residues. J lost 3 bases, V lost 1 base, and 6 bases had no gene match. Germline V lookup: CDR1 MDHEN, CDR2 SYDVKM. CDR3 bases: TGTGCCAGCAGTTTATCAGGCAGGGGGAGCTACGAGCAGTACTTC. Amino acids: CASSLSGRGSYEQYF.

This chain uses TRBV30 with TRBJ1-6; TRBD1 matches 9 bases. The CDR3 covers 17 residues. Trimming at V came to 3 bases and at J to 9 bases, leaving 15 bases not matched to a gene. The germline CDR1 and CDR2 sequences are GTSNPN and SVGIG (reference sequence). CDR3 sequence reads: CAWRWGQGKNWISPLHF. The CDR3, as DNA: TGTGCCTGGAGGTGGGGACAGGGAAAAAATTGGATTTCACCCCTCCACTTT. Based on the CDR3 plus reference TRBV30 and TRBJ1-6, the full variable domain is SQTIHQWPATLVQPVGSPLSLECTVEGTSNPNLYWYRQAAGRGLQLLFYSVGIGQISSEVPQNLSASRPQDRQFILSSKKLLLSDSGFYLCAWRWGQGKNWISPLHFGNGTRLTVT.

The chain has TRBV5-6 and TRBJ2-3; D not resolved. V shed 2 bases and J shed 0 bases, with 13 bases lying between them. The CDR3 runs 16 residues. CDR1 and CDR2 from the germline V gene are SGHDT and YYEEEE. As DNA, the CDR3 is TGTGCCAGCAGCTTAGCGCTAAGTTACAGCACAGATACGCAGTATTTT. Amino acid sequence: CASSLALSYSTDTQYF.

This clone was seen more than once but under ten times. The chain carries TRBV4-1 and TRBJ1-6; 10 bases match TRBD1. Trimming took 0 bases from V and 10 from J; bases not matched to a gene: 6. This CDR3 region has 16 residues. Germline lookup yields CDR1 MGHRA and CDR2 YSYEKL. In DNA, the CDR3 is TGCGCCAGCAGCCAAGAAATAGGGACAGGGGCCTCACCCCTCCACTTT. Protein product: CASSQEIGTGASPLHF.

This chain uses TRBV28 with TRBJ1-1; no reliable D call. The V gene lost 1 base and the J gene lost 4 bases, with 10 bases spanning the gap. Germline loops: CDR1 MDHEN, CDR2 SYDVKM. The CDR3 runs to 14 residues. The CDR3 DNA sequence: TGTGCCAGCAGTTTATCGTCCAGGCGCACTGAAGCTTTCTTT. Translating gives CASSLSSRRTEAFF. The full variable domain, completed using reference TRBV28 and TRBJ1-1, is DVKVTQSSRYLVKRTGEKVFLECVQDMDHENMFWYRQDPGLGLRLIYFSYDVKMKEKGDIPEGYSVSREKKERFSLILESASTNQTSMYLCASSLSSRRTEAFFGQGTRLTVV.

This clone occurred a few times. The J gene is TRBJ2-3, the V gene TRBV25-1; 7 nucleotides agree with TRBD1. The CDR3 runs 16 residues. V shed 4 bases, J shed 2 bases, and the junction held 9 bases outside the gene matches. CDR1 and CDR2 from the germline V gene are MGHDK and SYGVNS. CDR3 nucleotides: TGTGCCAGCAGTGGAGCAGGGGGTCTAGACACAGATACGCAGTATTTT. It encodes CASSGAGGLDTDTQYF.

This clone occurred once. The genes are TRBV25-1 and TRBJ2-7; D perhaps matches TRBD2 (6 bases). Per germline, CDR1 MGHDK and CDR2 SYGVNS. V lost 2 bases and J 4 bases, leaving 15 bases between the germline ends. The CDR3 spans 15 residues. As DNA, the CDR3 is TGTGCCAGCAGTGAAGTTATGCTAGCGCTTTACGAGCAGTACTTC. Amino acid sequence: CASSEVMLALYEQYF.

This clone was counted between two and nine times. This sequence joins TRBV5-6 and TRBJ2-1; 9 positions match TRBD1. Germline loops: CDR1 SGHDT, CDR2 YYEEEE. The CDR3 spans 15 residues. V trimming: 1 base; J trimming: 6 bases; junction bases outside the gene matches: 5. For the CDR3, the DNA is TGTGCCAGCAGCTTGCTGGGACAGGGTTCCAATGAGCAGTTCTTC. Encoded protein: CASSLLGQGSNEQFF.

J is TRBJ1-5 and V is TRBV6-5; possibly TRBD1 for D (6 bases). CDR3 length equals 15 residues. CDR1 and CDR2 from the germline V gene are MNHEY and SVGAGI. V lost 6 bases and J lost 0, with 12 bases in between. CDR3 nucleotide sequence: TGTGCCAGCAGCGAACAGGGTTATAGCAATCAGCCCCAGCATTTT. This codes for CASSEQGYSNQPQHF.

V usage is TRBV5-1 and J usage is TRBJ1-2; 8 bases are shared with TRBD1. This CDR3 region has 14 residues. V dropped 3 bases and J dropped 4; count of bases not matched to a gene: 5. CDR1 and CDR2 (germline): SGHRS, YFSETQ. For the CDR3, the DNA is TGCGCCAGCAGCTCGGATGGGACAGGCTATGGCTACACCTTC. Protein sequence: CASSSDGTGYGYTF.

This chain uses TRBV18 with TRBJ2-5, with 11 bases that match TRBD1. Germline V lookup: CDR1 KGHSH, CDR2 LQKENI. V shed 8 bases and J 5 bases; nucleotides not matched to a gene: 7. This CDR3 is 14 amino acids long. The CDR3 nucleotides are TGTGCCAGCCGCCGGACAGGGGGCTTGGAGACCCAGTACTTC. Residues: CASRRTGGLETQYF.